This is a list of T cell receptor beta chains from one sample in a study of shared clonotypes between healthy human individuals. The repertoire was sequenced with immunoSEQ multiplex PCR; TCRdb's copy has only in-frame clones and lacks some. The sample consists of around 500,000 clones, roughly 80% of them appearing once. Sequencing input: PBMCs. The receptors come from a woman between 35 and 50 years old in good health. Some clones in this sample may be carry-over from other donors' samples. Both conserved end residues are trimmed from each CDR3.

TRBJ2-5 | TRBV29-1 | SVPGLHQETQY
TRBJ2-1 | TRBV5-1 | ASSLAVLLNEQF
TRBJ2-2 | TRBV5-6 | ASSFGSGATTGELF
TRBJ1-1 | TRBV7-6 | ASSPGHRENTEAF
TRBJ2-7 | TRBV15 | ATSRDYEASPY
TRBJ1-1 | TRBV29-1 | SVGPGTGIAVAF
TRBJ2-1 | TRBV14 | ASSQGRAGGQRF
TRBJ2-7 | TRBV20-1 | SAKSSYEQY
TRBJ2-1 | TRBV7-2 | ASSFAGLAVNEQF
TRBJ2-5 | TRBV25-1 | ASSDRPVRTQY
TRBJ2-7 | TRBV28 | ASSPSGTGSYEQY
TRBJ2-7 | TRBV5-1 | ASSSTDRGGREQY
TRBJ2-1 | TRBV7-3 | ASSFLPPGSANEQF
TRBJ2-1 | TRBV7-6 | ASSLIPSNEQF
TRBJ1-2 | TRBV30 | AWTLAGGGYT
TRBJ1-2 | TRBV25-1 | ASSVSGYGYT
TRBJ2-5 | TRBV5-1 | ASCRLGDQETQY
TRBJ1-2 | TRBV27 | ASRPTGIPYGYT
TRBJ2-3 | TRBV7-6 | ASSLDDGSTDTQY
TRBJ2-1 | TRBV18 | ASSSSTPSLWV
TRBJ2-7 | TRBV28 | ASNTEAGVYEQY
TRBJ2-7 | TRBV2 | ASRIQAISYEQY
TRBJ1-4 | TRBV5-1 | ASSLFPATNEKLF
TRBJ2-1 | TRBV7-9 | ASSLARTSGSRNEQF
TRBJ2-7 | TRBV30 | AWSVLGTQSGEQY
TRBJ2-7 | TRBV6-6 | ASSERGSGDYEQY
TRBJ2-5 | TRBV5-1 | ASSPSRETQY
TRBJ2-7 | TRBV7-9 | ASSLVLGGFDEQY
TRBJ1-5 | TRBV7-2 | ASSTGLDQPQH
TRBJ2-7 | TRBV5-1 | ASSTDGGPYEQY
TRBJ2-1 | TRBV19 | ASSIGTGSYNEQF
TRBJ2-3 | TRBV29-1 | SVAAMGGDTQY
TRBJ2-5 | TRBV5-4 | ASSFGREGETQY
TRBJ2-7 | TRBV13 | ASRDPISYEQY
TRBJ2-7 | TRBV2 | ASKRLERNYEQY
TRBJ2-3 | TRBV18 | ASSLRSSTDTQY
TRBJ2-7 | TRBV7-2 | ASSFRTSGRPSYEQY
TRBJ2-7 | TRBV18 | ASSPEFAGQPYEQY
TRBJ2-5 | TRBV7-2 | ASSLEGVVTQY
TRBJ1-2 | TRBV19 | ASSARTENYGYT
TRBJ1-1 | TRBV6-1 | ASSEPPGGVTEAF
TRBJ2-3 | TRBV7-8 | ASSVYRIGDTQY
TRBJ2-7 | TRBV2 | ARTSPGGGEQY
TRBJ1-1 | TRBV7-3 | ASSLGQANTEAF
TRBJ1-5 | TRBV7-7 | ASSSDLDQPQH
TRBJ2-5 | TRBV18 | ASSGTSGETQY